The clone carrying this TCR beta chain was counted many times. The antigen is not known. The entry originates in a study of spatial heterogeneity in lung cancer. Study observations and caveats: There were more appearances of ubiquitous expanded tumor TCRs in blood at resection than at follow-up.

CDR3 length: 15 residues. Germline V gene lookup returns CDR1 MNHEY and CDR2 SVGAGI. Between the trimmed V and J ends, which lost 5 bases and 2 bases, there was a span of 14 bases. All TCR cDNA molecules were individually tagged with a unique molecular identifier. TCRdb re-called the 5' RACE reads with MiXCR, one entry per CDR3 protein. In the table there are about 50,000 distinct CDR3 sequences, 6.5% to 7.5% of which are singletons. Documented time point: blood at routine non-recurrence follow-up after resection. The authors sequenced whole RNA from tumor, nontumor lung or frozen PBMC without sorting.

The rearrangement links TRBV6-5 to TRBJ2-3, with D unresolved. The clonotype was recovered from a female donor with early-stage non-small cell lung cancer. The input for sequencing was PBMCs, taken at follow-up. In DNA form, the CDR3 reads TGTGCCAGCAGTAGCTTGGGGTTATCCACAGATACGCAGTATTTT. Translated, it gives CASSSLGLSTDTQYF.